The sequence of this TCR beta chain was determined in a study of cytomegalovirus exposure and HLA in healthy donors. As regards this clone: Its antigen remains unknown.

V dropped 3 bases and J dropped 5; count of bases not matched to a gene: 7. The CDR3 is 14 amino acids. The germline gives CDR1 SNHLY, CDR2 FYNNEI. Study outcomes and limitations: TRBV6-2, TRBV6-3 and other indistinguishable V segments were excluded. The authors assumed roughly uniform sequencing depth across donors for presence/absence analyses.

The PCR contained 60 Vbeta and 13 Jbeta primers. Profiled with immunoSEQ multiplex PCR; TCRdb holds only in-frame clones, not every one. The sample table includes approximately 150,000 clones. Material: PBMCs. This sequence was found in a woman aged 18-29 years in good health and CMV-seronegative. The gene calls are TRBV2 and TRBJ2-7; 7 nucleotides match TRBD1. As DNA, the CDR3 is TGTGCCAGCAGTGAGCTCTCGACAGGGAACGAGCAGTACTTC. Residues: CASSELSTGNEQYF.